These T cell receptor beta chains were read from a single sample in a study of cytomegalovirus exposure and HLA in healthy donors. The method was immunoSEQ multiplex PCR; TCRdb's version includes in-frame clones alone and lacks a portion of them. Among some 160,000 clones listed, 65% to 80% were seen once. Sequencing was done on a sample of PBMCs. The receptors were sampled from a woman in her 30s in good health and CMV-seronegative. CDR3s include the opening cysteine and the closing phenylalanine or tryptophan. Fields, in order: clone size, D gene, CDR3 length, V gene, J gene, CDR3 protein, CDR3 DNA. A D gene is named only where the DNA matches it firmly. Clone size is stated in some rows and not others, as once, few, many or a class when expanded.

>NA|NA|15|TRBV5-8|TRBJ1-3
CASSQGPSSGNTIYF
TGTGCCAGCAGCCAGGGCCCGAGCTCTGGAAACACCATATATTTT
>NA|NA|15|TRBV12-5|TRBJ1-1
CASGFRGRTFTEAFF
TGTGCTAGTGGTTTCAGGGGTCGTACGTTCACTGAAGCTTTCTTT
>NA|TRBD1|14|TRBV30|TRBJ1-3
CAWIVGGPGNTIYF
TGTGCCTGGATCGTAGGGGGCCCTGGAAACACCATATATTTT
>NA|NA|15|TRBV5-1|TRBJ1-2
CASSFIRGANYGYTF
TGCGCCAGCAGCTTCATCAGGGGAGCTAACTATGGCTACACCTTC
>NA|TRBD1|14|TRBV27|TRBJ1-1
CASRRTGLYTEAFF
TGTGCCAGCAGACGGACAGGGCTTTATACTGAAGCTTTCTTT
>NA|TRBD2|15|TRBV5-1|TRBJ2-1
CASRFLAGAGDEQFF
TGCGCCAGCAGGTTCCTAGCGGGAGCCGGGGATGAGCAGTTCTTC
>NA|NA|14|TRBV6-1|TRBJ1-1
CASAKNGLGTEAFF
TGTGCCAGCGCAAAGAACGGCCTAGGCACTGAAGCTTTCTTT
>NA|TRBD1|15|TRBV2|TRBJ1-6
CASKDREGYNSPLHF
TGTGCCAGCAAGGACAGGGAGGGATATAATTCACCCCTCCACTTT
>NA|NA|13|TRBV6-5|TRBJ1-5
CASSTGYGQPQHF
TGTGCCAGCTCGACAGGATACGGTCAGCCCCAGCATTTT
>NA|TRBD2|15|TRBV4-1|TRBJ2-7
CASSPSGGNAYEQYF
TGCGCCAGCAGCCCTAGCGGGGGGAACGCCTACGAGCAGTACTTC
>NA|TRBD1|14|TRBV7-3|TRBJ1-2
CASSPDRTNYGYTF
TGTGCCAGCAGCCCGGACAGGACTAACTATGGCTACACCTTC
>NA|TRBD1|15|TRBV7-6|TRBJ2-6
CASSLWGTEANVLTF
TGTGCCAGCAGCTTATGGGGGACAGAGGCCAACGTCCTGACTTTC
>once|TRBD1|14|TRBV25-1|TRBJ1-2
CASSDLQGVRGYTF
TGTGCCAGCAGTGATTTACAGGGGGTAAGAGGCTACACCTTC
>NA|TRBD1|14|TRBV27|TRBJ1-1
CASSQQGAPTEAFF
TGTGCCAGCAGTCAACAGGGGGCCCCGACCGAAGCTTTCTTT
>NA|NA|14|TRBV29-1|TRBJ2-7
CSVITGPRSYEQYF
TGCAGCGTGATTACAGGGCCCCGCTCCTACGAGCAGTACTTC
>NA|NA|15|TRBV7-9|TRBJ1-1
CASSLGRIRNTEAFF
TGTGCCAGCAGCTTGGGCCGGATCCGTAACACTGAAGCTTTCTTT
>few|TRBD1|15|TRBV6-5|TRBJ2-7
CASSYSRHRGHEQYF
TGTGCCAGCAGTTACTCCCGACACAGGGGCCACGAGCAGTACTTC
>NA|NA|13|TRBV7-2|TRBJ2-7
CASSLGRSYEQYF
TGTGCCAGCAGCTTAGGCAGATCCTACGAGCAGTACTTC
>NA|NA|10|TRBV20-1|TRBJ2-7
CSASANEQYF
TGCAGTGCTAGTGCGAACGAGCAGTACTTC
>NA|NA|14|TRBV15|TRBJ1-5
CATSRDYGDQPQHF
TGTGCCACCAGCAGAGATTACGGGGATCAGCCCCAGCATTTT
>NA|NA|16|TRBV9|TRBJ2-2
CASSATGRRNTGELFF
TGTGCCAGCAGCGCGACAGGGAGGCGGAACACCGGGGAGCTGTTTTTT
>few|NA|12|TRBV10-1|TRBJ1-2
CASSETSYGYTF
TGCGCCAGCAGTGAGACAAGCTATGGCTACACCTTC
>NA|NA|18|TRBV30|TRBJ2-7
CAWSVPAAGVGRLYEQYF
TGTGCCTGGAGTGTACCCGCCGCCGGGGTAGGTCGGCTCTACGAGCAGTACTTC
>NA|NA|13|TRBV9|TRBJ1-1
CASNQGRDTEAFF
TGTGCCAGCAACCAGGGAAGGGACACTGAAGCTTTCTTT
>NA|TRBD1|14|TRBV30|TRBJ2-7
CAWRSQDRVREQYF
TGTGCCTGGAGATCCCAGGACAGGGTACGCGAGCAGTACTTC
>NA|TRBD1|15|TRBV30|TRBJ2-7
CAWSDGTGETYEQYF
TGTGCCTGGAGTGATGGGACAGGGGAAACCTACGAGCAGTACTTC
>NA|TRBD1|18|TRBV2|TRBJ1-5
CASSERGRDRYSNQPQHF
TGTGCCAGCAGTGAAAGGGGTCGGGACAGATATAGCAATCAGCCCCAGCATTTT
>NA|NA|17|TRBV4-2|TRBJ1-2
CASNPSRGVTVSHGYTF
TGTGCCAGCAACCCATCCCGTGGGGTGACAGTTAGTCATGGCTACACCTTC
>NA|NA|18|TRBV7-8|TRBJ1-3
CASSLDPGSSLPGNTIYF
TGTGCCAGCAGCTTAGATCCAGGGTCGTCCCTTCCGGGAAACACCATATATTTT
>few|NA|13|TRBV29-1|TRBJ1-4
CSVLARAGEKLFF
TGCAGCGTCTTGGCCCGGGCGGGGGAAAAACTGTTTTTT
>NA|TRBD1|16|TRBV10-3|TRBJ1-1
CAISEWAGGMNTEAFF
TGTGCCATCAGTGAATGGGCAGGGGGCATGAACACTGAAGCTTTCTTT
>NA|NA|15|TRBV5-6|TRBJ2-3
CASSLGAGRTDTQYF
TGTGCCAGCAGCTTGGGGGCGGGGCGCACAGATACGCAGTATTTT
>once|TRBD2|14|TRBV9|TRBJ2-7
CASSVGGSAYEQYF
TGTGCCAGCAGCGTGGGGGGGAGCGCCTACGAGCAGTACTTC
>NA|TRBD1|14|TRBV19|TRBJ1-1
CASGLQGLGTEAFF
TGTGCCAGTGGCTTACAGGGGTTGGGCACTGAAGCTTTCTTT